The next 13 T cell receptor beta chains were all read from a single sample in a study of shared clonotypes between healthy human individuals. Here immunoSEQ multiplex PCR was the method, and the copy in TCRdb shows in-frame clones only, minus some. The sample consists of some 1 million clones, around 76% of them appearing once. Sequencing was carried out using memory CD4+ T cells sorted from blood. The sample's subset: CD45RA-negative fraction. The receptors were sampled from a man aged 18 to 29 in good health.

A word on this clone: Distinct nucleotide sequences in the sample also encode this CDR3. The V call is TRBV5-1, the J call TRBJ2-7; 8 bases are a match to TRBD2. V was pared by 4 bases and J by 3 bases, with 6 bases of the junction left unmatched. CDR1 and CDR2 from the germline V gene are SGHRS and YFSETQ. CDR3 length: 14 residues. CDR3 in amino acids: CASSPRTSNYEQYF. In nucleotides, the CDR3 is TGCGCCAGCAGCCCCCGGACTAGCAACTACGAGCAGTACTTC.

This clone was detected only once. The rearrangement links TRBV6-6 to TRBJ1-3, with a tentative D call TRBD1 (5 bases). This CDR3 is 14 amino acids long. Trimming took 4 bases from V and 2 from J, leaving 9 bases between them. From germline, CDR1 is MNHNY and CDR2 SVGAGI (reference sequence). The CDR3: CASSSGTPGNTIYF. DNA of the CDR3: TGTGCCAGCAGTTCGGGGACGCCTGGAAACACCATATATTTT.

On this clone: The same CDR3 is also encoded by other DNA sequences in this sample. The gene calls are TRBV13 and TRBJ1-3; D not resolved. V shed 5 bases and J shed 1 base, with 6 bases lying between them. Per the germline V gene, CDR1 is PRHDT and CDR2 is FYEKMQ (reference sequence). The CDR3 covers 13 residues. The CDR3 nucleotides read TGTGCCAGCAGCCTAATATCTGGAAACACCATATATTTT. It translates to CASSLISGNTIYF.

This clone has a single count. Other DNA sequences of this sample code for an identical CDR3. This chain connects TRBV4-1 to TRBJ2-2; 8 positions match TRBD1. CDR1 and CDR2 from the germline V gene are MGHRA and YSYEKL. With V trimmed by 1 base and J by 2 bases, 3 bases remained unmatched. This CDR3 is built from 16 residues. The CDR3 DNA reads TGCGCCAGCAGCCAAGTAGGACAGGGAAACACCGGGGAGCTGTTTTTT. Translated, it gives CASSQVGQGNTGELFF.

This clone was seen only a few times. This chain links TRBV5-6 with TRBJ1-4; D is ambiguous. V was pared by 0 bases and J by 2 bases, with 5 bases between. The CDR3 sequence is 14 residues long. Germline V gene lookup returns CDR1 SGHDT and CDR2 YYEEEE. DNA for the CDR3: TGTGCCAGCAGCTTGGCGGGTACTAATGAAAAACTGTTTTTT. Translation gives CASSLAGTNEKLFF.

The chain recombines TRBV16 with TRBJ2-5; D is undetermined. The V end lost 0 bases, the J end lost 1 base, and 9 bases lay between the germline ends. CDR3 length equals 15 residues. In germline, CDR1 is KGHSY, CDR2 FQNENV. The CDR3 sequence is CASSQSPSVQETQYF. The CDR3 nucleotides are TGTGCCAGCAGCCAATCCCCGTCAGTCCAAGAGACCCAGTACTTC. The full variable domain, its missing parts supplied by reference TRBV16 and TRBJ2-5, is GEEVAQTPKHLVRGEGQKAKLYCAPIKGHSYVFWYQQVLKNEFKFLISFQNENVFDETGMPKERFSAKCLPNSPCSLEIQATKLEDSAVYFCASSQSPSVQETQYFGPGTRLLVL.

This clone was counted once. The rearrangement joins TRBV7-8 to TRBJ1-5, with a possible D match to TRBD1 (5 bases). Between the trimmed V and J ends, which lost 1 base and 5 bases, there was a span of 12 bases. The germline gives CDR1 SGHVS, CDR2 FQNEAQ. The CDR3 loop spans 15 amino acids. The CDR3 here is CASSLVFGDHQPQHF. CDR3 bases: TGTGCCAGCAGCTTAGTTTTCGGGGACCATCAGCCCCAGCATTTT.

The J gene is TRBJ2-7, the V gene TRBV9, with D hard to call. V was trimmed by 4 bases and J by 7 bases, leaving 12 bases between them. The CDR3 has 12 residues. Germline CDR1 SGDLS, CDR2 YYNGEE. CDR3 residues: CASSNLVGEQYF. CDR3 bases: TGTGCCAGCAGCAATCTGGTTGGGGAGCAGTACTTC.

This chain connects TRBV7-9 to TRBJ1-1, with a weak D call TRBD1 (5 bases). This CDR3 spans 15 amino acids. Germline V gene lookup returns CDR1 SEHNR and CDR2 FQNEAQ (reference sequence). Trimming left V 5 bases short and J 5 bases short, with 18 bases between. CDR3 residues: CASSPGAGHITEAFF. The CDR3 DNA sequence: TGTGCCAGCAGCCCCGGGGCAGGCCACATTACTGAAGCTTTCTTT.

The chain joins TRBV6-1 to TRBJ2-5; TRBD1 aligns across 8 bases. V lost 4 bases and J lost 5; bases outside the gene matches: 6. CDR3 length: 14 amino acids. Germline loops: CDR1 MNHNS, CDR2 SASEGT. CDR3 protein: CASSGAGGRETQYF. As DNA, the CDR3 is TGTGCCAGCAGTGGGGCAGGGGGCCGGGAGACCCAGTACTTC.

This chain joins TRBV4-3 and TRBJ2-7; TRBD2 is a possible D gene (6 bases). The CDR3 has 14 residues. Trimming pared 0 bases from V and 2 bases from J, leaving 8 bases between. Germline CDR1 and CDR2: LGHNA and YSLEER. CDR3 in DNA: TGCGCCAGCAGCCAAGAGCGGGGAACCTACGAGCAGTACTTC. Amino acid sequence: CASSQERGTYEQYF.

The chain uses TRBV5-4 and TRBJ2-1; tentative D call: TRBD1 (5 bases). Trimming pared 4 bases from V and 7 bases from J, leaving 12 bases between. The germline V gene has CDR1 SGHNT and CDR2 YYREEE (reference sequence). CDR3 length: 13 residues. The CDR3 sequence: CASSLPGRNEQFF. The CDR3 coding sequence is TGTGCCAGCAGCCTGCCAGGGCGGAATGAGCAGTTCTTC. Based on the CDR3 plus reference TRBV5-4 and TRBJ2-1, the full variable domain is ETGVTQSPTHLIKTRGQQVTLRCSSQSGHNTVSWYQQALGQGPQFIFQYYREEENGRGNFPPRFSGLQFPNYSSELNVNALELDDSALYLCASSLPGRNEQFFGPGTRLTVL.

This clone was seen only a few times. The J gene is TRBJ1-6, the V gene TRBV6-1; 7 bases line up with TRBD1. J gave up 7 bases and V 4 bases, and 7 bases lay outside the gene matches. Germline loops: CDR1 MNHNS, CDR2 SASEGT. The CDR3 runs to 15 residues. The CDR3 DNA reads TGTGCCAGCAGTGCCGAAGGGGGCGGCAATTCACCCCTCCACTTT. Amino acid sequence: CASSAEGGGNSPLHF.